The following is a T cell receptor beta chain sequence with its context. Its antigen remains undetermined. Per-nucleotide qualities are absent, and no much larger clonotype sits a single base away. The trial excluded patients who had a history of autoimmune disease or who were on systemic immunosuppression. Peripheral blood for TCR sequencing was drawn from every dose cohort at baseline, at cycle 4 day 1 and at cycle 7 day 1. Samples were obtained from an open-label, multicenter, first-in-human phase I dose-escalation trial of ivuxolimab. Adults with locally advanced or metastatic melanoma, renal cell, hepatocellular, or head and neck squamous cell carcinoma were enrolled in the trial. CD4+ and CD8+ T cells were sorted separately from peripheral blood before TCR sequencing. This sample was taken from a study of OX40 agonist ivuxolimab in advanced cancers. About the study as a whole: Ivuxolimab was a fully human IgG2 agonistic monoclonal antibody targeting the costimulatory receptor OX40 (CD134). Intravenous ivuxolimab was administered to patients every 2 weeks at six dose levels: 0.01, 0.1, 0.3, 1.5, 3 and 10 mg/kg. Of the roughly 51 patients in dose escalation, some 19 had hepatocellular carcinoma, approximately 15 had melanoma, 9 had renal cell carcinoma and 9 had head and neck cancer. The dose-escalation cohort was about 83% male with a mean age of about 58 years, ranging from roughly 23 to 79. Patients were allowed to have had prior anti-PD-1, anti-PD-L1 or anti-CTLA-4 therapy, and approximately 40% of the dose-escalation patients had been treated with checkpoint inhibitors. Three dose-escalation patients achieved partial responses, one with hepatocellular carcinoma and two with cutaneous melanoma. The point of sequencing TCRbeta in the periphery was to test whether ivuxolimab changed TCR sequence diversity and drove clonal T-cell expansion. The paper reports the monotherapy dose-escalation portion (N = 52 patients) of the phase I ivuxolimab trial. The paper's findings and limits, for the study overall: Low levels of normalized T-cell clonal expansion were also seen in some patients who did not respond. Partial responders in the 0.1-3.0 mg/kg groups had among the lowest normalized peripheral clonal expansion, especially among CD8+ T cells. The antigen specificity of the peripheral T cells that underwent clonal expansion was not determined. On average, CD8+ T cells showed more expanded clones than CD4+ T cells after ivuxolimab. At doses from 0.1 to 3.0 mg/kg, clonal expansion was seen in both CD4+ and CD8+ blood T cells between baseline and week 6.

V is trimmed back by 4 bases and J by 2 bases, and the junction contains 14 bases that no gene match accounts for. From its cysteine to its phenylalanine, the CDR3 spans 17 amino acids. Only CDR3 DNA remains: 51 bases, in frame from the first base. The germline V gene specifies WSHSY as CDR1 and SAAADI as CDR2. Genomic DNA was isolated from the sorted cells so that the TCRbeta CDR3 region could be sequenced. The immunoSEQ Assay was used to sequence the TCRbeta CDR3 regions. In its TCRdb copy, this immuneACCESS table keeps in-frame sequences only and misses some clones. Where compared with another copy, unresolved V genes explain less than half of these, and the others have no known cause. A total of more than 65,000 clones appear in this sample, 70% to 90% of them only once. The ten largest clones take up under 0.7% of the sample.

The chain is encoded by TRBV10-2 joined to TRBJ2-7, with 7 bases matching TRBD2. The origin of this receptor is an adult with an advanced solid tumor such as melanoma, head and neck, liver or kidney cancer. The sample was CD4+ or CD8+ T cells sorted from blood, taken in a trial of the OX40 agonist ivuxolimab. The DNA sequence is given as TGCGCCAGCAGTGGCGGGGGTGGAGCGGGGAACACCTACGAGCAGTACTTC. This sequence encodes CASSGGGGAGNTYEQYF.